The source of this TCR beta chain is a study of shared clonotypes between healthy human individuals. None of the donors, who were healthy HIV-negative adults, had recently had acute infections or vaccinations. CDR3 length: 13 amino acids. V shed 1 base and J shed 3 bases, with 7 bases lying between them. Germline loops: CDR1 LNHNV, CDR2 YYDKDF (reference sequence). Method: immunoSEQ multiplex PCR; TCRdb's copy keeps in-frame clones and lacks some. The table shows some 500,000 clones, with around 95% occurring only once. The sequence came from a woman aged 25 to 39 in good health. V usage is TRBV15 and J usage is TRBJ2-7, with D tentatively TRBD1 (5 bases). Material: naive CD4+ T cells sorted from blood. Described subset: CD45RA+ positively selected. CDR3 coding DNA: TGTGCCACCAGCAGAGGAACAGGCTACGAGCAGTACTTC. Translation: CATSRGTGYEQYF.